These T cell receptor beta chains were read from a single sample in a study of T cell repertoires in cytomegalovirus infection. The antigens these receptors bind are not known. Each CDR3 protein is one row after TCRdb ran MiXCR on the reads. The table records 750,000 to 900,000 distinct CDR3 sequences, about 27% of them present only once. The sequences come from cultured CD8+ T cells from PBMCs, collected from culture after CMV antigen stimulation. Receptors were obtained from a human donor in good health (CMV status not recorded). Some clones in this sample may be carry-over from other donors' samples. Both conserved end residues are part of each CDR3. D genes are given only for firm matches. The listing skips clone size in some rows; elsewhere it reads once, few, many or a size class.

17	many	TRBJ2-1	TRBV7-8	TRBD2	TGTGCCAGCAGCTCGCGATTTAGGGTAGCGGGGGACAATGAGCAGTTCTTC	CASSSRFRVAGDNEQFF
16	few	TRBJ1-3	TRBV27	NA	TGTGCCAGCAGGGGTCCGGGACCTAGGGCTGGAAACACCATATATTTT	CASRGPGPRAGNTIYF
16	NA	TRBJ1-5	TRBV2	TRBD1	TGTGCCAGCAGCGTCTATCGGACAGGGGAGAATCCGCCCCAGCATTTT	CASSVYRTGENPPQHF
15	few	TRBJ2-7	TRBV10-2	TRBD1	TGCGCCAGCAGGGGAGGACAGGGGCCTTCCTACGAGCAGTACTTC	CASRGGQGPSYEQYF
15	once	TRBJ2-1	TRBV9	NA	TGTGCCAGCAGCACAGGGGGACTAGGGTACCATGAGCAGTTCTTC	CASSTGGLGYHEQFF
14	few	TRBJ1-1	TRBV5-4	NA	TGTGCCAGCAACCCGGGGCAGGGGAACACTGAAGCTTTCTTT	CASNPGQGNTEAFF
12	NA	TRBJ2-2	TRBV29-1	NA	TGCGGCTCAGTTGAGGCCACCGGGGAGCTGTTTTTT	CGSVEATGELFF
14	NA	TRBJ1-1	TRBV5-6	NA	TGTGCCGGCAGCTCAGACAGGAGGGGGACTGAAGCTTTCTTT	CAGSSDRRGTEAFF
13	few	TRBJ1-2	TRBV6-1	TRBD1	TGTGCCAGCAGGCCCAGGGGGCGTAGTGGCTACACCTTC	CASRPRGRSGYTF
14	NA	TRBJ1-5	TRBV19	NA	TGTGCCATTTCGACAGGATCGAGCAATCAGCCCCAGCATTTT	CAISTGSSNQPQHF
14	NA	TRBJ2-5	TRBV10-3	NA	TGTGCCATCAGTGAGTCGCAGGTAAAGGAGACCCAGTACTTC	CAISESQVKETQYF
15	NA	TRBJ1-2	TRBV27	TRBD1	TGTGCCAGCAGTCTAGACGGACAGGCCCCCTATGGCTACACCTTC	CASSLDGQAPYGYTF
11	NA	TRBJ2-3	TRBV28	NA	TGTGCCAGCAGTGATGGTTATACGCAGTATTTT	CASSDGYTQYF
13	NA	TRBJ1-2	TRBV6-2/TRBV6-3	NA	TGTGCCAGCAGTTACCGCCGGGTGGATGGCTACACCTTC	CASSYRRVDGYTF
13	NA	TRBJ1-1	TRBV20-1	TRBD1	TGCAGTGCTACCGGGACAGCGAACACTGAAGCTTTCTTT	CSATGTANTEAFF
13	few	TRBJ2-3	TRBV6-1	NA	TGTGCCAGCATGTACAGGGTCACAGATACGCAGTATTTT	CASMYRVTDTQYF
16	NA	TRBJ2-1	TRBV11-2	TRBD1	TGTGCCAGCAGCCCTGGGGACAGAGGGTCCTACAATGAGCAGTTCTTC	CASSPGDRGSYNEQFF
16	many	TRBJ1-3	TRBV7-9	NA	TGTGCCAGCAGCCACGGCTCCCGGAGAGCCGGAAACACCATATATTTT	CASSHGSRRAGNTIYF
15	NA	TRBJ2-2	TRBV7-6	TRBD2	TGTGCTAGCAGCCGCTCCGGGGGGGCCTCCGGGGAGCTGTTTTTT	CASSRSGGASGELFF
16	few	TRBJ2-3	TRBV28	NA	TGTGCCAGCAGCATCGGGGCCCCTCTGGATGAAGATACGCAGTATTTT	CASSIGAPLDEDTQYF
15	NA	TRBJ1-1	TRBV3-1	NA	TGTGCCAGCAGCCAAGAGGGTGGGGTCGACACTGAAGCTTTCTTT	CASSQEGGVDTEAFF
13	NA	TRBJ1-5	TRBV6-5	TRBD1	TGTGCCAGCAGTTCGACAGGGTCGATGCCCCAGCATTTT	CASSSTGSMPQHF
14	NA	TRBJ1-6	TRBV7-6	NA	TGTGCCAGAAGCTTAGAAGATTATAATTCACCCCTCCACTTT	CARSLEDYNSPLHF
17	NA	TRBJ2-1	TRBV7-9	TRBD1	TGTGCCAGCAGCGCTCCGGGACAGGGAAGGGGTGGAAATGAGCAGTTCTTC	CASSAPGQGRGGNEQFF
14	NA	TRBJ2-2	TRBV6-2/TRBV6-3	NA	TGTGCCAGCGTGGGCGTTAGTTCAACCGGGGAGCTGTTTTTT	CASVGVSSTGELFF
14	once	TRBJ1-2	TRBV3-1	NA	TGTGCCAGCAGCCAAGGGGGCAGTAACTATGGCTACACCTTC	CASSQGGSNYGYTF
13	NA	TRBJ1-1	TRBV2	NA	TGTGCCAGCACCTACCCCGGGAACACTGAAGCTTTCTTT	CASTYPGNTEAFF
16	NA	TRBJ1-6	TRBV6-2/TRBV6-3	NA	TGTGCCAGCAGTTACGAGGTCAGCCTATTTAATTCACCCCTCCACTTT	CASSYEVSLFNSPLHF
14	many	TRBJ1-1	TRBV7-2	TRBD1	TGTGCCAGCAGCGAAGGTGGGACAGGGAGGTCTGCTTTCTTT	CASSEGGTGRSAFF